One and the same sample provided the 29 T cell receptor beta chains below, sequenced in a study of blood T cell repertoires in COVID-19. Sequenced by immunoSEQ multiplex PCR; TCRdb stores in-frame clones only, minus some. The table includes about 80,000 clones, just over 85% detected once. The sequencing input was peripheral blood. The receptors here all came from a woman aged 80 or over with acute or convalescent COVID-19.

V is TRBV11-3 and J is TRBJ2-7; 8 bases align to TRBD1. There are 12 residues in the CDR3. From germline, CDR1 is SGHNT and CDR2 YENEEA. V lost 8 bases, J lost 5 bases, and 5 bases stayed unmatched. The CDR3 DNA sequence: TGTGCCAGCTCCAGGGGGCCTAACGAGCAGTACTTC. Protein product: CASSRGPNEQYF.

This clone appeared once. V usage is TRBV7-9 and J usage is TRBJ1-4; 11 bases are shared with TRBD1. CDR3 size: 15 residues. Germline assignment: CDR1 SEHNR and CDR2 FQNEAQ (reference sequence). V was pared by 5 bases and J by 5 bases, with 4 bases of the junction left unmatched. The CDR3 here is CASSVDRGRNEKLFF. In DNA form, the CDR3 reads TGTGCCAGCAGCGTGGACAGGGGGCGGAATGAAAAACTGTTTTTT.

The genes are TRBV6-2 or TRBV6-3 and TRBJ1-1, with TRBD1 identical over 8 bases. Germline values: CDR1 MNHEY, CDR2 SVGEGT. The CDR3 has 14 amino acids. Unmatched junction bases numbered 4, after V lost 2 bases and J lost 5 bases. CDR3 sequence: CASSYDRGRTEAFF. Written as DNA, the CDR3 is TGTGCCAGCAGTTACGACAGGGGTCGGACTGAAGCTTTCTTT.

The V and J genes are TRBV15 and TRBJ1-5; possible D gene TRBD1, 6 bases. V dropped 4 bases and J dropped 5 bases, with 18 bases sitting between them. CDR1 LNHNV and CDR2 YYDKDF come from the germline V gene (reference sequence). This CDR3 spans 16 amino acids. Written as DNA, the CDR3 is TGTGCCACCAGCAAGGGCCAAAACAGGGAATATCAGCCCCAGCATTTT. Its translation: CATSKGQNREYQPQHF.

The rearrangement joins TRBV5-1 to TRBJ2-3; D remains ambiguous. The CDR3 runs to 15 residues. Germline assignment: CDR1 SGHRS and CDR2 YFSETQ. V lost 0 bases and J lost 2, with 10 bases in between. The DNA for the CDR3 is TGCGCCAGCAGCTTGGAGCCCATCCCCACAGATACGCAGTATTTT. Translated, it gives CASSLEPIPTDTQYF.

The chain uses TRBV23-1 and TRBJ2-7, with D tentatively TRBD1 (6 bases). TRBV23-1 is given ORF status, its function remaining uncertain. V gave up 4 bases and J gave up 3 bases, with 16 bases separating them. The CDR3 is 15 amino acids. For the CDR3, the DNA is TGCGCCAGCAGTCCACAGGGAGTATCGGTCTACGAGCAGTACTTC. Translated: CASSPQGVSVYEQYF.

The chain is built from TRBV2 and TRBJ2-1, with no clear D. The CDR3 covers 14 residues. Germline V gives CDR1 SNHLY, CDR2 FYNNEI. The V gene lost 4 bases and the J gene lost 2 bases, with 9 bases spanning the gap. CDR3 in amino acids: CASSGYSTYNEQFF. CDR3 DNA: TGTGCCAGCAGTGGGTACAGCACCTACAATGAGCAGTTCTTC.

The rearrangement joins TRBV6-6 to TRBJ2-1; 11 bases map to TRBD2. Per the germline V gene, CDR1 is MNHNY and CDR2 is SVGAGI (reference sequence). The CDR3 runs to 17 residues. V was pared by 5 bases and J by 0 bases, with 6 bases of the junction left unmatched. The CDR3 region has the DNA TGTGCCAGCAGTCGGGCTAGCGGGAGGCCCTCCTACAATGAGCAGTTCTTC. Translating it yields CASSRASGRPSYNEQFF.

The chain links TRBV6-5 to TRBJ2-7, with D tentatively TRBD2 (5 bases). Germline V gene data show CDR1 as MNHEY and CDR2 as SVGAGI. The CDR3 runs to 14 residues. V was shortened by 4 bases and J by 6 bases, with 16 bases between the two germline ends. The CDR3 here is CASSSLPSSAEQYF. The CDR3 DNA reads as TGTGCCAGCAGTTCCCTCCCTAGCTCGGCCGAGCAGTACTTC.

This rearrangement joins TRBV14 to TRBJ1-2; TRBD1 agrees at 7 bases. J gave up 2 bases and V 0 bases, and 12 bases lay outside the gene matches. This CDR3 contains 18 residues. The V gene's germline CDR1 is SGHDN and CDR2 FVKESK. The CDR3 loop is CASSQELGRQGKNYGYTF. In DNA form, the CDR3 reads TGTGCCAGCAGCCAAGAATTGGGCCGACAGGGAAAAAACTATGGCTACACCTTC.

The rearrangement links TRBV6-5 to TRBJ1-1, with a weak D call TRBD1 (6 bases). Germline V CDR1 and CDR2: MNHEY, SVGAGI. This CDR3 comprises 11 residues. V dropped 5 bases and J dropped 8 bases, with 9 bases sitting between them. The CDR3 coding sequence is TGTGCCAGCAGTAGGGGGGGGGAAGCTTTCTTT. It codes for CASSRGGEAFF.

The rearrangement links TRBV5-1 to TRBJ1-1; a possible D gene is TRBD1 (6 bases). Looked up from germline, CDR1 is SGHRS and CDR2 is YFSETQ. The CDR3 extends over 17 amino acids. Trimming pared 4 bases from V and 0 bases from J, leaving 19 bases between. This CDR3 reads CASSPTGLRELNTEAFF. The CDR3 DNA is TGCGCCAGCAGCCCGACAGGTTTGCGCGAACTGAACACTGAAGCTTTCTTT.

CDR3 sequence (DNA): TGCGCCAGCAGCTACACGCCGGCCCCGGGGGAGCAGTACTTC. Protein sequence: CASSYTPAPGEQYF. The V and J genes are TRBV5-1 and TRBJ2-7, with D possibly being TRBD2 (5 bases). The CDR3 contains 14 residues. The V gene's germline CDR1 is SGHRS and CDR2 YFSETQ. V was cut by 3 bases and J by 7 bases, with 17 bases left in between.

This chain joins TRBV6-1 and TRBJ2-6; D possibly corresponds to TRBD1 (5 bases). The CDR3 covers 18 residues. Germline-derived CDR1 and CDR2 are MNHNS and SASEGT. V lost 4 bases to trimming and J lost 2 bases, with 18 bases between them. The CDR3 DNA follows: TGTGCCAGCAGTGGGATAGGGGATTTGGGGACTGGGGCCAACGTCCTGACTTTC. Residues: CASSGIGDLGTGANVLTF.

This clone has a single count. The V call is TRBV15, the J call TRBJ2-1; 10 positions agree with TRBD2. The CDR3 spans 16 residues. Looked up from germline, CDR1 is LNHNV and CDR2 is YYDKDF (reference sequence). V shed 0 bases, J shed 3 bases, and the junction held 2 bases outside the gene matches. As DNA, the CDR3 is TGTGCCACCAGCAGAGATCGGACTAGCGGCTACAATGAGCAGTTCTTC. Amino acids: CATSRDRTSGYNEQFF.

V gene TRBV18 combines with J gene TRBJ2-1; TRBD2 matches at 12 bases. The V segment lost 1 base and the J segment 7 bases; nucleotides outside the gene matches: 8. The V gene's germline CDR1 is KGHSH and CDR2 LQKENI. The CDR3 has 17 residues. The CDR3 nucleotides read TGTGCCAGCTCACCACGGATCGGACTAGCGGGATGGAATGAGCAGTTCTTC. Translated: CASSPRIGLAGWNEQFF.

This clone was observed a handful of times. The chain employs TRBV2 and TRBJ2-3, with TRBD1 matching 8 bases. The junction had 4 bases not matched to a gene; V was cut back by 2 bases and J by 0 bases. CDR3 length: 16 amino acids. Germline V gene lookup returns CDR1 SNHLY and CDR2 FYNNEI. CDR3: CASSESQGASTDTQYF. CDR3 nucleotides: TGTGCCAGCAGTGAAAGTCAGGGGGCGAGCACAGATACGCAGTATTTT.

The chain joins TRBV11-3 to TRBJ2-3; D uncertain. In germline, CDR1 is SGHNT, CDR2 YENEEA. V dropped 1 base and J dropped 0 bases, with 8 bases sitting between them. The CDR3 has 15 residues. The CDR3 spells CASSLVATSTDTQYF. The CDR3 bases are TGTGCCAGCAGCTTAGTCGCTACCAGCACAGATACGCAGTATTTT.

Details on this clone: The junction departs from germline at one end; a sequencing error may be responsible. The chain couples TRBV7-3 to TRBJ1-2; 8 positions match TRBD1. Germline V gene lookup returns CDR1 SGHTA and CDR2 FQGTGA. The CDR3 runs to 12 residues. This CDR3 is CASSSNRDRFSF. CDR3 nucleotides: TGTGCCAGCAGTTCTAACCGGGACAGGTTCTCCTTC.

The chain carries TRBV24-1 and TRBJ2-1, with no clear D. V gave up 4 bases and J gave up 3 bases, with 9 bases separating them. This CDR3 has 14 amino acids. From germline, CDR1 is KGHDR and CDR2 SFDVKD. The CDR3 coding sequence is TGTGCCACCAGTGAAGGTAGCCACTACAATGAGCAGTTCTTC. Its protein product is CATSEGSHYNEQFF.

This clone was counted between two and nine times. The V gene is TRBV11-2, the J gene TRBJ1-4, with D perhaps matching TRBD1 (5 bases). This CDR3 contains 14 residues. Trimming shortened V by 5 bases and J by 8 bases, and 15 bases separated the two germline ends. In germline, CDR1 is SGHAT, CDR2 FQNNGV. CDR3 region: CASSGGAGREKLFF. The CDR3 nucleotides read TGTGCCAGCAGCGGAGGGGCAGGGAGGGAAAAACTGTTTTTT.

The rearrangement uses TRBV19 and TRBJ1-1; 7 nucleotides line up with TRBD1. V trimming: 4 bases; J trimming: 5 bases; junction bases outside the gene matches: 13. This CDR3 region has 16 residues. From germline, CDR1 is LNHDA and CDR2 SQIVND (reference sequence). The CDR3 sequence: CASSTKVSGGRTEAFF. DNA of the CDR3: TGTGCCAGTAGTACAAAGGTCTCAGGGGGAAGAACTGAAGCTTTCTTT.

This clone was observed a handful of times. The genes are TRBV19 and TRBJ2-1; 12 nucleotides align to TRBD2. Germline values: CDR1 LNHDA, CDR2 SQIVND (reference sequence). The J segment lost 7 bases and the V segment lost 7 bases, leaving 8 bases of the junction unmatched. The CDR3 runs to 15 residues. CDR3 nucleotides: TGTGCCAGTACCCTGACTAGCGGGAGTAAGAATGAGCAGTTCTTC. Amino acids: CASTLTSGSKNEQFF. Full variable domain (rest looked up from reference TRBV19 and TRBJ2-1): DGGITQSPKYLFRKEGQNVTLSCEQNLNHDAMYWYRQDPGQGLRLIYYSQIVNDFQKGDIAEGYSVSREKKESFPLTVTSAQKNPTAFYLCASTLTSGSKNEQFFGPGTRLTVL.

This clone appeared a single time. The genes are TRBV18 and TRBJ1-3; tentative D call: TRBD1 (6 bases). V gave up 3 bases and J gave up 7 bases, with 13 bases separating them. Germline CDR1 reads KGHSH; CDR2 reads LQKENI. This CDR3 spans 14 amino acids. The DNA for the CDR3 is TGTGCCAGCTCACCTCGACAGGAGATTAACACCATATATTTT. This sequence encodes CASSPRQEINTIYF.

The chain employs TRBV14 and TRBJ1-1, with TRBD1 as a possible D gene (5 bases). CDR1 and CDR2 (germline): SGHDN, FVKESK. Trimming removed 5 bases from V and 0 bases from J, with 13 bases in between. This CDR3 has 15 amino acids. The CDR3 spells CASSSPGFLNTEAFF. The DNA of the CDR3 is TGTGCCAGCAGCTCACCAGGGTTTTTGAACACTGAAGCTTTCTTT.

The J gene is TRBJ1-1, the V gene TRBV28, with TRBD1 matching over 7 bases. The CDR3 runs 11 residues. The V and J ends lost 4 bases and 11 bases, in that order; junction bases with no gene match: 4. Looked up from germline, CDR1 is MDHEN and CDR2 is SYDVKM. Here the CDR3 reads CASSSTGRAFF. The CDR3, as DNA: TGTGCCAGCAGTTCGACAGGGAGGGCTTTCTTT.

The chain employs TRBV19 and TRBJ2-2, with 8 bases identical to TRBD2. The V gene's germline CDR1 is LNHDA and CDR2 SQIVND (reference sequence). The V and J ends lost 3 bases and 5 bases, in that order; junction bases with no gene match: 8. This CDR3 is built from 16 residues. This chain's CDR3 is CASSIRRGGRTGELFF. The CDR3 DNA sequence: TGTGCCAGTAGTATCCGACGGGGGGGACGGACCGGGGAGCTGTTTTTT.

The chain links TRBV6-6 to TRBJ2-1; 8 bases fit TRBD1. This CDR3 region has 15 residues. The germline V gene encodes CDR1 MNHNY and CDR2 SVGAGI (reference sequence). With 6 bases clipped from V and 5 bases from J, the junction kept 9 bases outside the gene matches. CDR3 DNA: TGTGCCAGCAGGTTGTTCCAGGGGGCACACAATGAGCAGTTCTTC. Translating it yields CASRLFQGAHNEQFF.

This chain joins TRBV5-6 and TRBJ1-5; D unclear. The germline gives CDR1 SGHDT, CDR2 YYEEEE. This CDR3 is built from 17 residues. Trimming cost V 4 bases and J 2 bases, with 19 bases left between them. The CDR3 nucleotides read TGTGCCAGCAGCCCCTGGCGGGGTTTAGGTGGCAATCAGCCCCAGCATTTT. The encoded protein is CASSPWRGLGGNQPQHF. Combining the CDR3 with reference TRBV5-6 and TRBJ1-5 gives the whole variable domain DAGVTQSPTHLIKTRGQQVTLRCSPKSGHDTVSWYQQALGQGPQFIFQYYEEEERQRGNFPDRFSGHQFPNYSSELNVNALLLGDSALYLCASSPWRGLGGNQPQHFGDGTRLSIL.